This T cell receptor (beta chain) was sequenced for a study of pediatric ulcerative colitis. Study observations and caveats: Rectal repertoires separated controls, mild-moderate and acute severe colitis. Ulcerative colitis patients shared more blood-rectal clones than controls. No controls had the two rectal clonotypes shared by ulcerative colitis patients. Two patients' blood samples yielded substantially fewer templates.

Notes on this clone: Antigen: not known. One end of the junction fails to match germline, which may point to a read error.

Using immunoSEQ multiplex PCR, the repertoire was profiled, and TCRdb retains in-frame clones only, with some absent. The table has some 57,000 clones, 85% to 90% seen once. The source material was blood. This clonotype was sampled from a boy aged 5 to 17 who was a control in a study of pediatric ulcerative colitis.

CDR3 amino acids: CASGVAGQSLTTEAFF. For the CDR3, the DNA is TGTGCCAGCGGCGTAGCGGGACAGAGCCTTACCACTGAAGCTTTCTTT. This chain uses TRBV9 with TRBJ1-1, with TRBD1 matching over 7 bases. This CDR3 contains 16 residues. CDR1 is SGDLS, CDR2 YYNGEE, per germline.